This T cell receptor beta chain was recorded in a study of cytotoxic CD8 clonotypes in ibrutinib-treated CLL. Profiled with immunoSEQ multiplex PCR; TCRdb holds only in-frame clones, not every one. The repertoire has 200,000 to 250,000 clones, 70% of them found once; the top ten carry 15%. Germline loops: CDR1 MDHEN, CDR2 SYDVKM. The CDR3 contains 14 residues. V was cut by 7 bases and J by 6 bases, with 16 bases left in between. Notes on this clone: Its antigen is as yet unknown.

Overall study results and limits: Public clonotypes showed up rarely, and on treatment they shrank or held steady. While tracking circulating CD8+ T-cell counts, baseline clonality exceeded that of age-matched healthy donors.

V and J are TRBV28 and TRBJ1-5; D is uncertain. The clonotype was recovered from a human donor with chronic lymphocytic leukemia. The source was PBMCs, collected after 24 months of ibrutinib treatment. In nucleotides, the CDR3 is TGTGCCAGCAACTTCCCCGGTGGGGTTCAGCCCCAGCATTTT. Amino acids: CASNFPGGVQPQHF.